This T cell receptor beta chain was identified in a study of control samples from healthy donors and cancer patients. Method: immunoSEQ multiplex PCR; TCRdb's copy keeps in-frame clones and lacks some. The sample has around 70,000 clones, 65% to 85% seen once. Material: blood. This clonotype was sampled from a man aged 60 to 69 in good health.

CDR3 coding DNA: TGTGCCAGTAGTATTGACGGGGGCCGCAATCAGCCCCAGCATTTT. Translating gives CASSIDGGRNQPQHF. The chain uses TRBV19 and TRBJ1-5; tentatively, D is TRBD1 (6 bases). Germline V gene data show CDR1 as LNHDA and CDR2 as SQIVND (reference sequence). Trimming shortened V by 3 bases and J by 2 bases, and 11 bases separated the two germline ends. The CDR3 is 15 amino acids.